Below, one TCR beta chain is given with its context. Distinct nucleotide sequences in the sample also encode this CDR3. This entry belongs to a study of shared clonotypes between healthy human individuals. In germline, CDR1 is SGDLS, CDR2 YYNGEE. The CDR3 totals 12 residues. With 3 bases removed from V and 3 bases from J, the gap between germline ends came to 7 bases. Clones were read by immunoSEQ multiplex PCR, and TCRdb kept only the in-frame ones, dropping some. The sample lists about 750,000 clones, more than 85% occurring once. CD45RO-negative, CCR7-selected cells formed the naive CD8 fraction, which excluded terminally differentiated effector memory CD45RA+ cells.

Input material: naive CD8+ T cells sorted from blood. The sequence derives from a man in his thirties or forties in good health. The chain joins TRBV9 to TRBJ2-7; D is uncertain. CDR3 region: CASSGDGYEQYF. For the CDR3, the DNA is TGTGCCAGCAGCGGAGACGGCTACGAGCAGTACTTC. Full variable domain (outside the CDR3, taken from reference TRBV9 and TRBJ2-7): DSGVTQTPKHLITATGQRVTLRCSPRSGDLSVYWYQQSLDQGLQFLIQYYNGEERAKGNILERFSAQQFPDLHSELNLSSLELGDSALYFCASSGDGYEQYFGPGTRLTVT.